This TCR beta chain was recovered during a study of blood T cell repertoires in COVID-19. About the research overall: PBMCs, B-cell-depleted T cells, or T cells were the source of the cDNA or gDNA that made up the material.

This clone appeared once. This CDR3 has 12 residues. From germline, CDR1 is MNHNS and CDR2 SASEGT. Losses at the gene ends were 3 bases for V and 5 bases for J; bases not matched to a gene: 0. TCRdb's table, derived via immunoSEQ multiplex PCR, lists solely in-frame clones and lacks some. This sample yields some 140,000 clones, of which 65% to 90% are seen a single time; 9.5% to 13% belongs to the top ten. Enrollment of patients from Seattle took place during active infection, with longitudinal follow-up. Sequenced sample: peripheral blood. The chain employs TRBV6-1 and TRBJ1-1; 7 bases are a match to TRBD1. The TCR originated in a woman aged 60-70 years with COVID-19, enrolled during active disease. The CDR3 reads CASSEGQTEAFF. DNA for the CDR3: TGTGCCAGCAGTGAGGGACAGACTGAAGCTTTCTTT.